The 4 T cell receptor beta chains in this list originate from one sample, sequenced in a study of identical twins. TCRdb redid the calling of the 5' RACE reads with MiXCR, one entry per CDR3 protein. The sample includes nearly 650,000 distinct CDR3 sequences, under 8.5% seen only once; the top ten take 1.6%. The same sample was also used in a study of yellow fever vaccine responses in identical twins.

Sequencing was done on a sample of PBMCs. The origin of the receptors is a woman aged 18-35 years in good health.

This clonotype came up a few times. The chain uses TRBV11-2 and TRBJ2-1; 12 bases line up with TRBD2. Unmatched junction bases numbered 15, after V lost 5 bases and J lost 10 bases. CDR3 length equals 17 residues. From germline, CDR1 is SGHAT and CDR2 FQNNGV. DNA for the CDR3: TGTGCCAGCAGCATAACGACTAGCGGGGGCCGAAACAGGGAGCAGTTCTTC. Its protein is CASSITTSGGRNREQFF.

The table lists this clonotype with a few counts. The chain carries TRBV27 and TRBJ2-1; D is possibly TRBD1 (6 bases). Deletions cut 6 bases from V and 9 bases from J, with 15 bases between. Germline CDR1 MNHEY, CDR2 SMNVEV (reference sequence). CDR3 size: 13 residues. The CDR3 protein is CASRVEGVTEQFF. The DNA for the CDR3 is TGTGCCAGCAGAGTAGAGGGGGTTACTGAGCAGTTCTTC.

The chain has TRBV7-3 and TRBJ2-1; the D gene is possibly TRBD2 (6 bases). The CDR3 is 15 amino acids. The V gene's germline CDR1 is SGHTA and CDR2 FQGTGA. The ends were cut back, 5 bases at V and 8 bases at J, with 19 bases in the middle. CDR3 DNA: TGTGCCAGCAGCCCAAAAGGGGCTAGCGTCCATGAGCAGTTCTTC. It yields the protein CASSPKGASVHEQFF.

This clonotype was observed many times. Because it lacks the conserved phenylalanine or tryptophan at the end, this CDR3 is likely a read error. No DNA is shown, since the ends of the CDR3 on it are uncertain; the CDR3 is the one TCRdb lists. The gene calls are TRBV7-2 and TRBJ1-1. The CDR3 is made up of 14 amino acids, end residues included. Per germline, CDR1 SGHTA and CDR2 FQGNSA. CDR3 residues: CASSPDGSLHRGPI.